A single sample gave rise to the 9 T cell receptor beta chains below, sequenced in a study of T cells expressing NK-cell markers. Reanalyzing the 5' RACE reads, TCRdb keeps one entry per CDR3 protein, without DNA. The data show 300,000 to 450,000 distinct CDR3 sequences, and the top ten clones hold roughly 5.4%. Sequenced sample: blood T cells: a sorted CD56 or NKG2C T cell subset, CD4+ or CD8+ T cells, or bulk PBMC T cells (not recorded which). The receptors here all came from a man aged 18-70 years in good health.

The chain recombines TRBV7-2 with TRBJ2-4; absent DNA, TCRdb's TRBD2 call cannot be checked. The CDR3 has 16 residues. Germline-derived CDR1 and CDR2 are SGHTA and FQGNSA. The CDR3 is CASSYQAGGPRNIQYF.

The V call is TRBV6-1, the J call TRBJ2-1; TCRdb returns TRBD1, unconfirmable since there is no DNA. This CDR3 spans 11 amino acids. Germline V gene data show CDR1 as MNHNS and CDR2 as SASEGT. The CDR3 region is CASSRDRKEVF.

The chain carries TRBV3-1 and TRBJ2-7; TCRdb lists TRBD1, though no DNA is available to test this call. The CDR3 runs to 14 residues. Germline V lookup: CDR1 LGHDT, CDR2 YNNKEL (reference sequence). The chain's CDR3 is CASSPTGQPYEQYF.

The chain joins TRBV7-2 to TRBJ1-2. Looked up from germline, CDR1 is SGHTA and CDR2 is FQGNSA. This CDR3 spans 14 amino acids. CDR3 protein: CASSFGWGNYGYTF.

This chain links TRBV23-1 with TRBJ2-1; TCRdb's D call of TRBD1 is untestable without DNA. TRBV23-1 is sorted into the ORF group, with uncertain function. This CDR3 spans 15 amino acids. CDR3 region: CASSQSGTGVYEQFF.

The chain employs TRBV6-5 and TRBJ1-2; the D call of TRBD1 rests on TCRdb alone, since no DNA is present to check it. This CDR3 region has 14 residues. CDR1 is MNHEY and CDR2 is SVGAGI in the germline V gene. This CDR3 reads CASSPGPKPYGYTF.

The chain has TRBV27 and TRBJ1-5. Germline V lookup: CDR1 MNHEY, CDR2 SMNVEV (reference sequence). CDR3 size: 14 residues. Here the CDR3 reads CASSPTYSNQPQHF.

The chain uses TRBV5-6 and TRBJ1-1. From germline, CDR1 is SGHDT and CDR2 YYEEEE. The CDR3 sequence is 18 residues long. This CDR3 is CASSLAKERLSRNTEAFF.

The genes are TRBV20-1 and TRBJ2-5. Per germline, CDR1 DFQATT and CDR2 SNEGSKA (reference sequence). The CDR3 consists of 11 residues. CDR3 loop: CSAMSRGTQYF.